A selection of T cell receptor beta chains follows, all from one sample in a study of T cell responses to AZD1222 COVID-19 vaccine. Clones were read by immunoSEQ multiplex PCR, and TCRdb kept only the in-frame ones, dropping some. Among around 260,000 clones, over 85% were seen once, and the ten largest hold about 0.5%. Sequencing used peripheral blood, obtained on day 0 of AZD1222 vaccination. Receptor source: an adult in good health. Both conserved end residues are part of each CDR3. The order of the fields is J gene, D gene, V gene, CDR3 DNA, CDR3 protein. A D gene is named only where the DNA matches it firmly.

j_call: TRBJ2-7; d_call: TRBD2; v_call: TRBV7-2; cdr3_nt: TGTGCCAGCAGCGAGACTAGCGGGAGTTACGAGCAGTACTTC; cdr3_aa: CASSETSGSYEQYF
j_call: TRBJ2-7; d_call: NA; v_call: TRBV7-9; cdr3_nt: TGTGCCAGCAGTGGTAGGGGTTACGAGCAGTACTTC; cdr3_aa: CASSGRGYEQYF
j_call: TRBJ1-6; d_call: NA; v_call: TRBV5-1; cdr3_nt: TGCGCCAGCAGCTTGGATAGACCCAGGACACCCCTCCACTTT; cdr3_aa: CASSLDRPRTPLHF
j_call: TRBJ1-3; d_call: NA; v_call: TRBV24-1; cdr3_nt: TGTGCCACCAGTGACTTAGCCAGCTCTGGAAACACCATATATTTT; cdr3_aa: CATSDLASSGNTIYF
j_call: TRBJ1-2; d_call: TRBD1; v_call: TRBV9; cdr3_nt: TGTGCCAGCAGCGTAGGCAGGGGGGGAGGTGGCTACACCTTC; cdr3_aa: CASSVGRGGGGYTF
j_call: TRBJ1-3; d_call: NA; v_call: TRBV6-2/TRBV6-3; cdr3_nt: TGTGCCAGCAGTCCCTCGCTGATCGGAAACACCATATATTTT; cdr3_aa: CASSPSLIGNTIYF
j_call: TRBJ2-1; d_call: TRBD2; v_call: TRBV3-1/TRBV3-2; cdr3_nt: TGTGCCAGCACCAGGACTAGCGGGAGTAGGGTGGGTGAGCAGTTCTTC; cdr3_aa: CASTRTSGSRVGEQFF
j_call: TRBJ2-7; d_call: NA; v_call: TRBV25-1; cdr3_nt: TGTGCCAGCTCCCGAACCGACGAGCAGTACTTC; cdr3_aa: CASSRTDEQYF
j_call: TRBJ1-1; d_call: NA; v_call: TRBV24-1; cdr3_nt: TGTGCCACCAGTGACCAACAGGGAACTGAAGCTTTCTTT; cdr3_aa: CATSDQQGTEAFF
j_call: TRBJ2-7; d_call: NA; v_call: TRBV7-9; cdr3_nt: TGTGCCAGCAGCTTAATAGCCGGAATCTACGAGCAGTACTTC; cdr3_aa: CASSLIAGIYEQYF
j_call: TRBJ1-2; d_call: NA; v_call: TRBV11-1; cdr3_nt: TGTGCCAGCAGCTCCCGCTCCGGCTACACCTTC; cdr3_aa: CASSSRSGYTF